This T cell receptor beta chain was sequenced in a study of T cells in localized non-small cell lung cancer. Study-level points and caveats: The study found T cell clonality highest in uninvolved adjacent lung, above tumor. When the top 100 tumor clones were examined, a median approximately 60 of them also appeared in the adjacent lung, which was paired and uninvolved.

This clone occurred a few times. Antigen unknown. TCRdb keeps only in-frame clones here, not all; method: immunoSEQ multiplex PCR. This table holds about 43,000 clones, roughly nine tenths found once. The germline CDR1 and CDR2 sequences are MNHNY and SVGAGI (reference sequence). This CDR3 comprises 14 residues. J was trimmed by 6 bases and V by 5 bases; bases with no gene match: 10. This TCR was recovered from a woman aged 35-75 years with stage II lung adenocarcinoma. The specimen comprised PBMCs, sampled before any cancer treatment. The J gene is TRBJ2-7, the V gene TRBV6-6; TRBD1 agrees at 7 bases. The CDR3 DNA reads as TGTGCCAGCAGTCCCCAGGGGGACGCGGGCGAGCAGTACTTC. It yields the protein CASSPQGDAGEQYF.